This T cell receptor beta chain was profiled in a study of blood T cell repertoires in COVID-19. Sequencing used immunoSEQ multiplex PCR; TCRdb keeps in-frame clones, though not all of them. Of roughly 250,000 clones listed, 70% to 90% are singletons. Looked up from germline, CDR1 is SGHRS and CDR2 is YFSETQ. The CDR3 loop spans 16 amino acids. Between the trimmed V and J ends, which lost 4 bases and 9 bases, there was a span of 20 bases. This chain connects TRBV5-1 to TRBJ1-6, with D unclear. This clonotype originated in a man aged 35 to 55 with acute or convalescent COVID-19. Source material: peripheral blood. CDR3 DNA: TGCGCCAGCAGCCCTGCCGAGACCCGGCGGGGTTCACCCCTCCACTTT. Protein sequence: CASSPAETRRGSPLHF.